What follows describes a single T cell receptor beta chain. The data are from a study of shared clonotypes between healthy human individuals. V was pared by 6 bases and J by 3 bases, with 11 bases of the junction left unmatched. Germline lookup yields CDR1 MDHEN and CDR2 SYDVKM. This CDR3 is 15 amino acids long. Sequencing used immunoSEQ multiplex PCR; TCRdb keeps in-frame clones, though not all of them. The repertoire includes some 2 million clones, 95% of them detected once, and 0.13% sits in the top ten. The TCR sequence derives from a young man in good health. Sequencing used naive CD4+ T cells sorted from blood. Subset given: CD45RA+ positively selected. The J gene is TRBJ2-7, the V gene TRBV28, with 7 bases lining up with TRBD1. The CDR3 sequence: CASSPRGQTHYEQYF. In DNA form, the CDR3 reads TGTGCCAGCAGCCCAAGGGGACAGACACACTACGAGCAGTACTTC.